This T cell receptor beta chain was profiled in a study of OX40 agonist ivuxolimab in advanced cancers. Whole-study context: Patients were 82.7% male with ages roughly 20 to 85, mean approximately 62. Study-level findings and limits: Normalized expansion of T-cell clones was also low for some nonresponders.

This clone is medium-sized. Antigen: not known. TCRdb's copy holds only in-frame clones and misses some; the assay was immunoSEQ multiplex PCR. The sample contains about 84,000 clones, 94% of which appear only once. V lost 3 bases, J lost 4 bases, and 5 bases stayed unmatched. Germline CDR1 and CDR2: SGHVS and FQNEAQ. The CDR3 covers 15 residues. Peripheral blood came from all dose cohorts at three timepoints. The TCR was taken from an adult with an advanced solid tumor such as melanoma, head and neck, liver or kidney cancer. The material was CD4+ or CD8+ T cells sorted from blood, obtained in a trial of the OX40 agonist ivuxolimab. This sequence joins TRBV7-8 and TRBJ2-2, with 7 bases that match TRBD1. This chain's CDR3 is CASSFPTGSTGELFF. CDR3 sequence (DNA): TGTGCCAGCAGCTTCCCGACAGGGAGCACCGGGGAGCTGTTTTTT.